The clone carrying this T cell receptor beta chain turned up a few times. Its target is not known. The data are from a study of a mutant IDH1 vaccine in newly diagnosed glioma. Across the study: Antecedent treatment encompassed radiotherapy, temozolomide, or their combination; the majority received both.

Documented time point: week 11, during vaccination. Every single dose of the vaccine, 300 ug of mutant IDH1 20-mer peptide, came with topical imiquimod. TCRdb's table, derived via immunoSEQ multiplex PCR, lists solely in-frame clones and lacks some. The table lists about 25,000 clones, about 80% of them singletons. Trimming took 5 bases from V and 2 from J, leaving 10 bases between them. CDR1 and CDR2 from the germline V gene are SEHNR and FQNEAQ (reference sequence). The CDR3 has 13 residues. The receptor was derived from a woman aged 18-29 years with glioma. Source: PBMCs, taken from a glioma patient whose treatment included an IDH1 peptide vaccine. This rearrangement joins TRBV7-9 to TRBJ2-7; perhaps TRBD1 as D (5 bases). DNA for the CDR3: TGTGCCAGCAGCGGAGACAGCGCCTACGAGCAGTACTTC. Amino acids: CASSGDSAYEQYF.